This T cell receptor beta chain was found in a study of T cells in Graves' hyperthyroidism and ophthalmopathy. RNA transcripts provided the source from which TCR beta CDR3 regions were amplified. RT-PCR in the first round (using the HTBI primer set) targeted the TCR CDR3. TCRdb itself ran the multiplex PCR reads through MiXCR, one entry per CDR3 protein. The sample lists some 580,000 distinct CDR3 sequences, roughly 15% occurring once. The ends were cut back, 5 bases at V and 5 bases at J, with 9 bases in the middle. Germline CDR1 is SGHTA and CDR2 is FQGNSA. CDR3 length equals 13 residues. A Clinical Activity Score of at least 3, a NOSPECS grade of at least 4 and a duration under 3 months were recorded in the ophthalmopathy patients. The authors took PBMCs from 10 ml fresh peripheral blood. This clonotype was counted at least ten times.

V and J are TRBV7-2 and TRBJ1-4; tentative D call: TRBD1 (5 bases). Sequencing used blood. The receptor was derived from a woman aged 40 to 50 with Graves' ophthalmopathy. The CDR3 DNA sequence: TGTGCCAGCAGCACGAGACAGAATGAAAAACTGTTTTTT. Residues: CASSTRQNEKLFF.